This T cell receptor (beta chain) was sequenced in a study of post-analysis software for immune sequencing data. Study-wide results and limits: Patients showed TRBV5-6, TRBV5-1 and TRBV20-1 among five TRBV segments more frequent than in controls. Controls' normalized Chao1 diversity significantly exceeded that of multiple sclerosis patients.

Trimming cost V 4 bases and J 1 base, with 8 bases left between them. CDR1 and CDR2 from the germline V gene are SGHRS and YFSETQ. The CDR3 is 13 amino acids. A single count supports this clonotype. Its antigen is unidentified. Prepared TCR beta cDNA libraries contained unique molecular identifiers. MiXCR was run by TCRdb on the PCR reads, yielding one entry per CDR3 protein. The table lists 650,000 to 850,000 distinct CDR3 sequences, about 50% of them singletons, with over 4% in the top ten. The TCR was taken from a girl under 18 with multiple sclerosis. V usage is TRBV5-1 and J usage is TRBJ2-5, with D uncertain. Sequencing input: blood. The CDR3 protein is CASSTRLQETQYF. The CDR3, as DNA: TGCGCCAGCAGCACCAGGCTCCAAGAGACCCAGTACTTC.